These 7 T cell receptor beta chains originate from one sample sequenced in a study of OX40 agonist ivuxolimab in advanced cancers. Clones were read by immunoSEQ multiplex PCR, and TCRdb kept only the in-frame ones, dropping some. The sample consists of roughly 77,000 clones, around 93% of them appearing once. Material: CD4+ or CD8+ T cells sorted from blood, obtained in a trial of the OX40 agonist ivuxolimab. The source is an adult with an advanced solid tumor such as melanoma, head and neck, liver or kidney cancer.

The rearrangement joins TRBV27 to TRBJ2-5; TRBD2 agrees at 9 bases. There are 15 residues in the CDR3. Per germline, CDR1 MNHEY and CDR2 SMNVEV (reference sequence). V shed 3 bases, J shed 4 bases, and the junction held 6 bases outside the gene matches. The CDR3 region is CASSLGRSGGETQYF. CDR3 nucleotides: TGTGCCAGCAGTTTGGGTCGTAGCGGGGGAGAGACCCAGTACTTC.

V usage is TRBV14 and J usage is TRBJ2-7; D is possibly TRBD1 or TRBD2 (5 bases each). In germline, CDR1 is SGHDN, CDR2 FVKESK. V lost 4 bases, J lost 3 bases, and 19 bases lay in between. The CDR3 runs 16 residues. This CDR3 is CASSPLRDGPIYEQYF. CDR3 coding DNA: TGTGCCAGCAGCCCCCTTAGGGACGGCCCGATCTACGAGCAGTACTTC.

The J gene is TRBJ1-1, the V gene TRBV13; weak D call: TRBD1 (5 bases). Per the germline V gene, CDR1 is PRHDT and CDR2 is FYEKMQ (reference sequence). The V end lost 5 bases, the J end lost 1 base, and 14 bases lay between the germline ends. The CDR3 is 15 amino acids. CDR3 region: CASSTRDRPNTEAFF. The DNA for the CDR3 is TGTGCCAGCAGCACCCGGGACCGCCCGAACACTGAAGCTTTCTTT. Full variable domain (outside the CDR3, taken from reference TRBV13 and TRBJ1-1): AAGVIQSPRHLIKEKRETATLKCYPIPRHDTVYWYQQGPGQDPQFLISFYEKMQSDKGSIPDRFSAQQFSDYHSELNMSSLELGDSALYFCASSTRDRPNTEAFFGQGTRLTVV.

V and J are TRBV2 and TRBJ2-3; 10 bases are a match to TRBD2. The germline CDR1 and CDR2 sequences are SNHLY and FYNNEI. V shed 7 bases, J shed 6 bases, and the junction held 7 bases outside the gene matches. This CDR3 is built from 14 residues. CDR3 sequence: CASILAGAKDTQYF. In nucleotides, the CDR3 is TGTGCCAGCATCCTAGCGGGGGCCAAGGATACGCAGTATTTT.

V usage is TRBV20-1 and J usage is TRBJ2-5; no clear D. The CDR3 totals 11 residues. Germline loops: CDR1 DFQATT, CDR2 SNEGSKA (reference sequence). Trimming took off 2 bases at V and 5 bases at J, with 6 bases between the two ends. CDR3 amino acids: CSARTGETQYF. CDR3 coding DNA: TGCAGTGCTAGAACCGGGGAGACCCAGTACTTC.

The rearrangement links TRBV6-5 to TRBJ2-5, with 7 bases lining up with TRBD2. CDR1 and CDR2 from the germline V gene are MNHEY and SVGAGI. V gave up 5 bases and J gave up 5 bases; unmatched junction bases: 8. This CDR3 region has 14 residues. Written as DNA, the CDR3 is TGTGCCAGCAGTCCCGGACTAGGCTTGGAGACCCAGTACTTC. It yields the protein CASSPGLGLETQYF.

The chain joins TRBV7-2 to TRBJ1-4, with 8 bases fitting TRBD1. CDR3 size: 14 residues. Trimming at V came to 5 bases and at J to 7 bases, leaving 6 bases not matched to a gene. The germline V gene encodes CDR1 SGHTA and CDR2 FQGNSA. The DNA for the CDR3 is TGTGCCAGCAGCAGGACAGGGCGGGGTGAAAAACTGTTTTTT. Protein product: CASSRTGRGEKLFF. The whole variable domain, remainder taken from reference TRBV7-2 and TRBJ1-4, is GAGVSQSPSNKVTEKGKDVELRCDPISGHTALYWYRQSLGQGLEFLIYFQGNSAPDKSGLPSDRFSAERTGGSVSTLTIQRTQQEDSAVYLCASSRTGRGEKLFFGSGTQLSVL.